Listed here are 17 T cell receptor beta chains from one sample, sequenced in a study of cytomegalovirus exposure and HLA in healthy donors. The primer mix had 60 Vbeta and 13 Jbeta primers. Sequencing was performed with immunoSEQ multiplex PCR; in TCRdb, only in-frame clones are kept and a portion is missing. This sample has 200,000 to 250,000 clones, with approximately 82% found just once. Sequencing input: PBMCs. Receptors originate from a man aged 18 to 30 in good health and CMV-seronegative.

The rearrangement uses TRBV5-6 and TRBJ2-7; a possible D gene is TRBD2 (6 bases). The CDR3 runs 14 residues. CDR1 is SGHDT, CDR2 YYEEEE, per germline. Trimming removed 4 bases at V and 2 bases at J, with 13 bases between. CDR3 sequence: CASSPDGGTYEQYF. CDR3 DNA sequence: TGTGCCAGCAGCCCGGACGGGGGAACCTACGAGCAGTACTTC.

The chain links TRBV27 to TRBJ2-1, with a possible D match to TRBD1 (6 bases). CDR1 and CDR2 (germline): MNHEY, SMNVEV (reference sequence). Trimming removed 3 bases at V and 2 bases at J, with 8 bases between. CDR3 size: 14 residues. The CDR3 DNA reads TGTGCCAGCAGTTTGACAGGAACCTACAATGAGCAGTTCTTC. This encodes CASSLTGTYNEQFF.

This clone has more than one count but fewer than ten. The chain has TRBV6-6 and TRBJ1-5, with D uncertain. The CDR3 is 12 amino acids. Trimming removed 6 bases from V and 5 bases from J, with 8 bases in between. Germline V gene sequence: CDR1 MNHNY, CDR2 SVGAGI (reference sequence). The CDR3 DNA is TGTGCCAGCAGGTTCTCGGATCAGCCCCAGCATTTT. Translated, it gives CASRFSDQPQHF.

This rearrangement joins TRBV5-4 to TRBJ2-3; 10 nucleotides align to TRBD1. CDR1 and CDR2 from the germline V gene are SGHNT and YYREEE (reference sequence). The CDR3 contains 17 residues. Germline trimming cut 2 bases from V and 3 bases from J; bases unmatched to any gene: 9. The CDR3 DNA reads TGTGCCAGCAGCTTTTACTGGACAGGGGGTGGAACAGATACGCAGTATTTT. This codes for CASSFYWTGGGTDTQYF.

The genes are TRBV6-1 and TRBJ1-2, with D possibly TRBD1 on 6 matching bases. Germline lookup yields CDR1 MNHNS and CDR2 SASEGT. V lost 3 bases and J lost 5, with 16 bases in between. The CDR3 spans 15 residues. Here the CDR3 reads CASSDMRSGVYGYTF. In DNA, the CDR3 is TGTGCCAGCAGTGATATGAGGTCAGGGGTTTATGGCTACACCTTC.

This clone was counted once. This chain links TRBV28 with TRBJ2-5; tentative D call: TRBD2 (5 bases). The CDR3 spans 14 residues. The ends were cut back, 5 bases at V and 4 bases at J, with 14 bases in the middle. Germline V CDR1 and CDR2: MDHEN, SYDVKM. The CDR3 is CASSLSVFSETQYF. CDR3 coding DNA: TGTGCCAGCAGTCTTAGCGTGTTCTCAGAGACCCAGTACTTC.

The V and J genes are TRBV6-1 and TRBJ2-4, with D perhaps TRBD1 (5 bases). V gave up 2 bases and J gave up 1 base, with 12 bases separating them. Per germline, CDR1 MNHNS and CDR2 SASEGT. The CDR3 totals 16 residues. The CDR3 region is CASSEPPGMAKNIQYF. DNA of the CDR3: TGTGCCAGCAGTGAACCCCCAGGGATGGCCAAAAACATTCAGTACTTC.

The CDR3 spells CASTFRGGGFRNEQFF. The CDR3 nucleotides read TGTGCCAGCACCTTTAGGGGCGGGGGGTTTCGGAATGAGCAGTTCTTC. The chain combines TRBV28 with TRBJ2-1; TRBD2 matches at 8 bases. In germline, CDR1 is MDHEN, CDR2 SYDVKM. The V segment lost 7 bases and the J segment 7 bases; nucleotides outside the gene matches: 15. The CDR3 contains 16 residues.

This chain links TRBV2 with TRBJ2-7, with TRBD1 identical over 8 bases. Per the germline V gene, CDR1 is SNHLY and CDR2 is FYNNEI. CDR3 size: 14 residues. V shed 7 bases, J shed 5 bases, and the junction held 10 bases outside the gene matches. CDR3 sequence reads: CASTRTGMMNEQYF. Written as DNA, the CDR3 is TGTGCCAGCACCAGGACAGGGATGATGAACGAGCAGTACTTC.

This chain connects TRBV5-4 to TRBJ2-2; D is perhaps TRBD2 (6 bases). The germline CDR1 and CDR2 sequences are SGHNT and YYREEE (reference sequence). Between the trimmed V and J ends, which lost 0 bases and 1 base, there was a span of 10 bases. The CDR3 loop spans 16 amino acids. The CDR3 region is CASSLAGGMNTGELFF. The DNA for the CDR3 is TGTGCCAGCAGCTTGGCTGGGGGGATGAACACCGGGGAGCTGTTTTTT.

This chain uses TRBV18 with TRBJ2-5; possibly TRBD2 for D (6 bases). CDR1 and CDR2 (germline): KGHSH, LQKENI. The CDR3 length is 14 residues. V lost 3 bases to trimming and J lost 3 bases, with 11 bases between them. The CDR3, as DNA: TGTGCCAGCTCACCCCAGGAGCGGGAAGAGACCCAGTACTTC. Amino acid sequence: CASSPQEREETQYF.

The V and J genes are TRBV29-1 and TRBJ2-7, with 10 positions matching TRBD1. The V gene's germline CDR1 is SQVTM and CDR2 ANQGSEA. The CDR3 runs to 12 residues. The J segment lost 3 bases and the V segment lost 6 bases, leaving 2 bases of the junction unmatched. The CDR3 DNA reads TGCAGCGTGACAGGGGGCGGCTACGAGCAGTACTTC. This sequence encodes CSVTGGGYEQYF.

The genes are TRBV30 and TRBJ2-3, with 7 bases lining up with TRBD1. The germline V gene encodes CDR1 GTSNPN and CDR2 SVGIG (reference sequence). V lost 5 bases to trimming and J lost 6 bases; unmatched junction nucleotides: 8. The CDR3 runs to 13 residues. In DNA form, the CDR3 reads TGTGCCTGGGCGACAGGGACATACGATACGCAGTATTTT. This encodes CAWATGTYDTQYF.

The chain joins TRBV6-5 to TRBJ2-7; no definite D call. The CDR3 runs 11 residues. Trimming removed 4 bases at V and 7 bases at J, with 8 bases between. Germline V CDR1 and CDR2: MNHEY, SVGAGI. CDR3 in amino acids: CASSSPFEQYF. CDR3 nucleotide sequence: TGTGCCAGCAGTTCCCCCTTTGAGCAGTACTTC.

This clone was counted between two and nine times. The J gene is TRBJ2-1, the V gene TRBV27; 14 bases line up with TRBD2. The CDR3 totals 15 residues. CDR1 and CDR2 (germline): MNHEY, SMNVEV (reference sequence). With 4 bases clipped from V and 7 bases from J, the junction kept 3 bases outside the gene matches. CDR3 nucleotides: TGTGCCAGCAGTTGGACTAGCGGGAGGAAGAATGAGCAGTTCTTC. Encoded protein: CASSWTSGRKNEQFF.

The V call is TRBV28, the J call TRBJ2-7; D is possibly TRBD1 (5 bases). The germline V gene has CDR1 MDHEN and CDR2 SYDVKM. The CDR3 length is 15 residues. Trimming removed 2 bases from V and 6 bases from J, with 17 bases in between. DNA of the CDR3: TGTGCCAGCAGTTTAGTTGCTGGGCCCCAGGGCGAGCAGTACTTC. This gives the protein CASSLVAGPQGEQYF.

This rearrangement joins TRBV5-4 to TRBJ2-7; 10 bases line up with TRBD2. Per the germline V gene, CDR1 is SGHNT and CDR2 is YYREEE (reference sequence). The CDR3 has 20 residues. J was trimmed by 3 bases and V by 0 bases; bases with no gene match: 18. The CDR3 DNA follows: TGTGCCAGCAGCTTGGCCACGAGCGGGCTAGCGGGAGACCAGGGCTACGAGCAGTACTTC. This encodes CASSLATSGLAGDQGYEQYF.